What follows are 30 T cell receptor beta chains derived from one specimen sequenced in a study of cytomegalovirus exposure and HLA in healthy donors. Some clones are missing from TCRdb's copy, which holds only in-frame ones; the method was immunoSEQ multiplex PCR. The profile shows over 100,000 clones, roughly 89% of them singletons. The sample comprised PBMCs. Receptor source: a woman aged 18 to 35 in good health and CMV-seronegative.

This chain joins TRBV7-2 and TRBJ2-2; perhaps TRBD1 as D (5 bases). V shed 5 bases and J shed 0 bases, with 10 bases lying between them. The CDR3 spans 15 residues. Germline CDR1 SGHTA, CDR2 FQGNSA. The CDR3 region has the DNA TGTGCCAGCAGCGCTCAGGGTACGAACACCGGGGAGCTGTTTTTT. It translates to CASSAQGTNTGELFF.

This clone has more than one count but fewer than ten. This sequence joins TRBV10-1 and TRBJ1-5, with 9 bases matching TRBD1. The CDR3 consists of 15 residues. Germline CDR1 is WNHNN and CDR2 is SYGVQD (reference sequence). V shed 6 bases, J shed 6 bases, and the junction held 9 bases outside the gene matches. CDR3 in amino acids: CASSPGTGIGQPQHF. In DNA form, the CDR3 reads TGCGCCAGCAGCCCCGGGACAGGGATTGGTCAGCCCCAGCATTTT.

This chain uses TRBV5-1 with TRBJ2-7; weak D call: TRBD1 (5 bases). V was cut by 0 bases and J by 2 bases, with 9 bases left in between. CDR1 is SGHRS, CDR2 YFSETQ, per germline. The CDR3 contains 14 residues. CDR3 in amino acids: CASSLVPGTYEQYF. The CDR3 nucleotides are TGCGCCAGCAGCTTGGTTCCAGGGACCTACGAGCAGTACTTC. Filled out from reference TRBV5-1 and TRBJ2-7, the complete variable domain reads KAGVTQTPRYLIKTRGQQVTLSCSPISGHRSVSWYQQTPGQGLQFLFEYFSETQRNKGNFPGRFSGRQFSNSRSEMNVSTLELGDSALYLCASSLVPGTYEQYFGPGTRLTVT.

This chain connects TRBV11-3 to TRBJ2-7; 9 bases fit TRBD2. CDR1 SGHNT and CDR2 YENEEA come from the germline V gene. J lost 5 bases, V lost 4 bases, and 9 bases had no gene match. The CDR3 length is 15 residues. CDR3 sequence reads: CASSSILAGGDEQYF. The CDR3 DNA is TGTGCCAGCAGCTCGATTTTGGCGGGGGGGGACGAGCAGTACTTC.

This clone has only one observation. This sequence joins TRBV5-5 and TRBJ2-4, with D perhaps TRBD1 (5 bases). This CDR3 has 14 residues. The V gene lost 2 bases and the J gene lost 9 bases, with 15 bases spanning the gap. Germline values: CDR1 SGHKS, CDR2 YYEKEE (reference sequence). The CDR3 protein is CASSFGAGSSIQYF. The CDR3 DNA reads TGTGCCAGCAGCTTTGGGGCAGGGTCGAGCATTCAGTACTTC.

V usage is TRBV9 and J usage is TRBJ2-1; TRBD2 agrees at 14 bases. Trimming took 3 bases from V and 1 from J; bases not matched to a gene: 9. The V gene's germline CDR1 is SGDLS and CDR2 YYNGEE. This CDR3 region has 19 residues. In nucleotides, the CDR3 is TGTGCCAGCAGCGGTTCCGGGGGACTAGCGGGGGCATCCTACAATGAGCAGTTCTTC. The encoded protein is CASSGSGGLAGASYNEQFF.

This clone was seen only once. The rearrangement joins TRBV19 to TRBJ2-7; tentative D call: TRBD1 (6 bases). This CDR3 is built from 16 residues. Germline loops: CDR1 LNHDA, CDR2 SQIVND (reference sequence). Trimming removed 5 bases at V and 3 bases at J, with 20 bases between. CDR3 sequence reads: CASSSPQGRDGYEQYF. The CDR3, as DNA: TGTGCCAGTAGTTCCCCACAGGGTCGAGATGGCTACGAGCAGTACTTC.

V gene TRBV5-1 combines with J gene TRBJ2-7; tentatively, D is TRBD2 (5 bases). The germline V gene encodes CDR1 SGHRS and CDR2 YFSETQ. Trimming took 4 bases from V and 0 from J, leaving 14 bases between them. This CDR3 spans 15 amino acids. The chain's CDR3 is CASSALPGSSYEQYF. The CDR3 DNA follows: TGCGCCAGCAGCGCGTTGCCGGGGAGCTCCTACGAGCAGTACTTC.

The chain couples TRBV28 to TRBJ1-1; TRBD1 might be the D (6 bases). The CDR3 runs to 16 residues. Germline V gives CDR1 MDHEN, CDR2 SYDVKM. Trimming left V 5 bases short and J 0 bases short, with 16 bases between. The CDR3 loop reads CASSPPLTGVNTEAFF. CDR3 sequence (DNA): TGTGCCAGCAGTCCCCCTTTGACAGGCGTGAACACTGAAGCTTTCTTT.

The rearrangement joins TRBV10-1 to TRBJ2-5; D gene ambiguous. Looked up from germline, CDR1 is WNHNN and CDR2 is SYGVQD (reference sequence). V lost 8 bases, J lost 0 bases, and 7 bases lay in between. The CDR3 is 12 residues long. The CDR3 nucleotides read TGCGCCAGCGGCCCAGACCAAGAGACCCAGTACTTC. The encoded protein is CASGPDQETQYF.

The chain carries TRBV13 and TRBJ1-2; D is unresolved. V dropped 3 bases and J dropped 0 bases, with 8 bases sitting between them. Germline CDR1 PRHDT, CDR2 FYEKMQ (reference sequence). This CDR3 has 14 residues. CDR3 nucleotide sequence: TGTGCCAGCAGCTTGGTCCAGGCTAACTATGGCTACACCTTC. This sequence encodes CASSLVQANYGYTF. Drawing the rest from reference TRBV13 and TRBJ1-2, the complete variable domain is AAGVIQSPRHLIKEKRETATLKCYPIPRHDTVYWYQQGPGQDPQFLISFYEKMQSDKGSIPDRFSAQQFSDYHSELNMSSLELGDSALYFCASSLVQANYGYTFGSGTRLTVV.

This chain's CDR3 is CASSLVTSVAETQYF. CDR3 nucleotide sequence: TGTGCCAGCAGCTTGGTGACTAGCGTGGCGGAGACCCAGTACTTC. This chain joins TRBV5-4 and TRBJ2-5; 8 bases are shared with TRBD2. This CDR3 has 15 amino acids. Germline values: CDR1 SGHNT, CDR2 YYREEE (reference sequence). J lost 5 bases, V lost 0 bases, and 6 bases had no gene match.

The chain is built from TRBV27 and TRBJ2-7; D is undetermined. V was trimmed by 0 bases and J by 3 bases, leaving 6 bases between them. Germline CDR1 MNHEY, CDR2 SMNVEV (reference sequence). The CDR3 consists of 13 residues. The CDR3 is CASSLSGDYEQYF. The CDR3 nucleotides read TGTGCCAGCAGTTTATCTGGAGACTACGAGCAGTACTTC.

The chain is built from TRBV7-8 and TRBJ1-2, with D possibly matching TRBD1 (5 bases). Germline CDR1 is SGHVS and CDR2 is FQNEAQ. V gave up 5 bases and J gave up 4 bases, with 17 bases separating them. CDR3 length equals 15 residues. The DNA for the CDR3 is TGTGCCAGCAGCCCTGGGGGGAACGCGGCCTATGGCTACACCTTC. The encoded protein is CASSPGGNAAYGYTF.

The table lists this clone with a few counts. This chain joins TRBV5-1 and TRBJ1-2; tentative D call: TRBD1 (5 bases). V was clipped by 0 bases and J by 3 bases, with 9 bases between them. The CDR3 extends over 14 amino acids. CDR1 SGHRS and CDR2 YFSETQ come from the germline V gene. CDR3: CASSLGQSDYGYTF. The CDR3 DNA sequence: TGCGCCAGCAGCTTGGGACAGTCCGACTATGGCTACACCTTC.

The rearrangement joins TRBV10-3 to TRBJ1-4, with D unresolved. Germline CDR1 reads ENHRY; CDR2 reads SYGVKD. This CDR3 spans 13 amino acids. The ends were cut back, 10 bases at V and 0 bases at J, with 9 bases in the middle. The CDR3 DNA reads TGTGCCAGCAACAGAGCAACTAATGAAAAACTGTTTTTT. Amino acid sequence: CASNRATNEKLFF.

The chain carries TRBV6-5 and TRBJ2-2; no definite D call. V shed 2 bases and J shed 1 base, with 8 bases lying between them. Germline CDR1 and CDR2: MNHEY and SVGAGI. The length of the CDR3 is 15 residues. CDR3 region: CASSYGTKNTGELFF. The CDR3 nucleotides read TGTGCCAGCAGTTACGGTACAAAGAACACCGGGGAGCTGTTTTTT.

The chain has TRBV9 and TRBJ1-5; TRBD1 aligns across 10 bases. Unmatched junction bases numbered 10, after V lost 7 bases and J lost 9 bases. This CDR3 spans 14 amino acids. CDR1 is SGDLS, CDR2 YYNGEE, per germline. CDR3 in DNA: TGTGCCAGCCTGGGACAGGGGCCGGGGAGGCCCCAGCATTTT. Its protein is CASLGQGPGRPQHF.

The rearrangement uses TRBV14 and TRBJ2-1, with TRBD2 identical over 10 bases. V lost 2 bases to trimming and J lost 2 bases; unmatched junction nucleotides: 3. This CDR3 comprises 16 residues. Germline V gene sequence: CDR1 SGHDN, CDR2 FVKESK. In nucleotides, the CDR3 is TGTGCCAGCAGCCAACGAGCGGGGGGGACCTACAATGAGCAGTTCTTC. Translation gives CASSQRAGGTYNEQFF.

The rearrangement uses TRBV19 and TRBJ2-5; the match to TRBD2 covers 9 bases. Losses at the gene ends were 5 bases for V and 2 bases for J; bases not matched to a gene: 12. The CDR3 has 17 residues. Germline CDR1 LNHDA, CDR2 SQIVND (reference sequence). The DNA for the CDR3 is TGTGCCAGTAGTCAAGGGTTTCAAGCGGGGGGACAAGAGACCCAGTACTTC. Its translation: CASSQGFQAGGQETQYF.

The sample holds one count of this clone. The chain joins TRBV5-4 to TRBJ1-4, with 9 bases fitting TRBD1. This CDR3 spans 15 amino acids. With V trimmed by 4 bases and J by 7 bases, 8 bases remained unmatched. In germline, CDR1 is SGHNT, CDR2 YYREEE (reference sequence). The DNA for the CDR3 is TGTGCCAGCAGCAACCGGGACAGGGTTTCTGAAAAACTGTTTTTT. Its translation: CASSNRDRVSEKLFF.

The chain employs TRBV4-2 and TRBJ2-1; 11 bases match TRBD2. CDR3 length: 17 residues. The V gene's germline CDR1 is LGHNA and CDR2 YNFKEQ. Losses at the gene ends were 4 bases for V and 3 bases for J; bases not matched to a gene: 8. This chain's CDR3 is CASSPTGTSGYYNEQFF. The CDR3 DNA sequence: TGTGCCAGCAGCCCCACCGGGACTAGCGGATACTACAATGAGCAGTTCTTC.

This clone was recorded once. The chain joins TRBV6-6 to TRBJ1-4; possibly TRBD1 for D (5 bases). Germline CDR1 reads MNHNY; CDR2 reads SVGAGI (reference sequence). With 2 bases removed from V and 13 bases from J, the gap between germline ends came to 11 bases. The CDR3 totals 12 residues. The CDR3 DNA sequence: TGTGCCAGCAGTTACGGAGTGGGGGGACTGTTTTTT. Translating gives CASSYGVGGLFF.

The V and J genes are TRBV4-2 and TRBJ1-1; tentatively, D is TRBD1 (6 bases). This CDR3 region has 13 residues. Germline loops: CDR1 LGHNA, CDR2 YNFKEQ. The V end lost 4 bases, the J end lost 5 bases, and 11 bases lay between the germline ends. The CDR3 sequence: CASSPDQGTEAFF. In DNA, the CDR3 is TGTGCCAGCAGCCCGGATCAGGGGACTGAAGCTTTCTTT.

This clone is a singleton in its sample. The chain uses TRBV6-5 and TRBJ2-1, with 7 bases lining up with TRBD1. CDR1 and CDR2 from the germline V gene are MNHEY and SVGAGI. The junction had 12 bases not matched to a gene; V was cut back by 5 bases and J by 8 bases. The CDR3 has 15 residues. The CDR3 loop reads CASSKQGRLQYEQFF. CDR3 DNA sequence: TGTGCCAGCAGTAAACAGGGGAGACTGCAATATGAGCAGTTCTTC.

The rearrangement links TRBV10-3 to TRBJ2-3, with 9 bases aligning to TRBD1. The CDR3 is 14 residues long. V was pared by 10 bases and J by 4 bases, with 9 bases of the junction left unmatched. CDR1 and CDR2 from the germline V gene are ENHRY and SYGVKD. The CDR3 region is CATQGQGSADTQYF. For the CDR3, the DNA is TGTGCCACCCAGGGACAGGGATCGGCAGATACGCAGTATTTT.

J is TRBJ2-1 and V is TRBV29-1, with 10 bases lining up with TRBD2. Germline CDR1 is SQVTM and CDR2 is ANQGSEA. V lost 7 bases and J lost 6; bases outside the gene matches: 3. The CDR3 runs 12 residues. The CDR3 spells CSGTSGSNEQFF. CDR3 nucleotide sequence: TGCAGCGGGACTAGCGGTTCCAATGAGCAGTTCTTC.

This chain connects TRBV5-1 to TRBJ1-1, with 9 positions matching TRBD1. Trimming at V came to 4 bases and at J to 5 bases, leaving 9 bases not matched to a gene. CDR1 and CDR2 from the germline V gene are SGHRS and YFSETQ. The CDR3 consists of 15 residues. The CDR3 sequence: CASSAQTGGATEAFF. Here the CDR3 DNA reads TGCGCCAGCAGCGCCCAAACAGGGGGCGCAACTGAAGCTTTCTTT.

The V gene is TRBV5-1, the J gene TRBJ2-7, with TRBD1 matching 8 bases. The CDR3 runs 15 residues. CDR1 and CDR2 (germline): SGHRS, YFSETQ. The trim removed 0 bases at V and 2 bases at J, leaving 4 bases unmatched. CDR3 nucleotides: TGCGCCAGCAGCTTGGAAGGACAGGGTGCCTACGAGCAGTACTTC. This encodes CASSLEGQGAYEQYF.

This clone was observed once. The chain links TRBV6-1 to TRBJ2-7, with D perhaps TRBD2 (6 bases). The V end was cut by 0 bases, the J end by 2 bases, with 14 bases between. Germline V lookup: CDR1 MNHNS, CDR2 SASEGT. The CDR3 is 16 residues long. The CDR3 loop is CASSEAVAGTTYEQYF. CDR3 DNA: TGTGCCAGCAGTGAAGCCGTGGCGGGGACCACCTACGAGCAGTACTTC.